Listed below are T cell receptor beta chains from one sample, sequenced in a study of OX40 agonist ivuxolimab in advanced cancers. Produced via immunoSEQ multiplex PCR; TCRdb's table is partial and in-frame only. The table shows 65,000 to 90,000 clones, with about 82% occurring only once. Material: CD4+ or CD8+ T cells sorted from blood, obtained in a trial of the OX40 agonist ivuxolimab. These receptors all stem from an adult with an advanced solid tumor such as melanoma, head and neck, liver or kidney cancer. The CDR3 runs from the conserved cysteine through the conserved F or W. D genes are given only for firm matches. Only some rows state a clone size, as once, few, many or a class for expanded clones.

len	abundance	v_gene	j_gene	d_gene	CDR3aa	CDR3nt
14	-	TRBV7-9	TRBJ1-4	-	CASSPDTRGEKLFF	TGTGCCAGCAGCCCGGACACCAGGGGTGAAAAACTGTTTTTT
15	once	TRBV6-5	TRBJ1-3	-	CASSAGTPSGNTIYF	TGTGCCAGTTCCGCCGGGACTCCCTCTGGAAACACCATATATTTT
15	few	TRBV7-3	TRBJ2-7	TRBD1	CASSPTGQGGYEQYF	TGTGCCAGCAGTCCAACAGGACAGGGAGGCTACGAGCAGTACTTC
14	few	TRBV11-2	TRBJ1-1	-	CASSLGQGGTEAFF	TGTGCCAGCAGCTTAGGCCAGGGCGGCACTGAAGCTTTCTTT
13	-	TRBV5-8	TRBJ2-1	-	CASGTGVYNEQFF	TGTGCCAGCGGGACGGGGGTTTACAATGAGCAGTTCTTC
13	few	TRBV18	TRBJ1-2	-	CASSPGISVGYTF	TGTGCCAGCTCACCAGGGATTTCGGTTGGCTACACCTTC
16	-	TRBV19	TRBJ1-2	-	CASSPSGQWANYGYTF	TGTGCCAGTAGTCCCTCGGGGCAATGGGCTAACTATGGCTACACCTTC
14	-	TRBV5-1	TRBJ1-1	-	CASSLDSLDTEAFF	TGCGCCAGCAGCTTGGACAGTTTAGACACTGAAGCTTTCTTT
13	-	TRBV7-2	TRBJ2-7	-	CASSLGAGYEQYF	TGTGCCAGCAGCTTAGGCGCCGGGTACGAGCAGTACTTC
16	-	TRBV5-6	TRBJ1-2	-	CASIKTGLTISGGYTF	TGTGCCAGCATCAAAACAGGCCTAACCATCTCTGGCGGCTACACCTTC
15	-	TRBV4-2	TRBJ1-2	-	CASSQDRGSPYGYTF	TGTGCCAGCAGCCAAGATAGGGGCAGCCCCTATGGCTACACCTTC
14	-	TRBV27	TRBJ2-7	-	CASSLFGEHYEQYF	TGTGCCAGCAGTTTATTTGGGGAGCATTACGAGCAGTACTTC
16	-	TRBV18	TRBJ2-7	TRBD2	CASSPQGSGGHYEQYF	TGTGCCAGCTCACCCCAGGGTAGCGGGGGGCACTACGAGCAGTACTTC
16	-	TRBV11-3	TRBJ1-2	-	CASSLWNRRRIYGYTF	TGTGCCAGCAGCTTGTGGAATCGACGGCGTATCTATGGCTACACCTTC
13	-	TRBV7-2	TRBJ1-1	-	CASSRQANTEAFF	TGTGCCAGCAGCAGACAGGCGAACACTGAAGCTTTCTTT
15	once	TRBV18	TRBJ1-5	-	CASSPVGDSNQPQHF	TGTGCCAGCTCACCGGTCGGGGACAGCAATCAGCCCCAGCATTTT
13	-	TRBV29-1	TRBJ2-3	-	CSVVQDPPDTQYF	TGCAGCGTTGTTCAGGACCCGCCGGATACGCAGTATTTT
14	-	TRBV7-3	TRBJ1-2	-	CASSLGGPGYGYTF	TGTGCCAGCAGCTTGGGGGGCCCCGGCTATGGCTACACCTTC
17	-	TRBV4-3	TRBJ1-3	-	CASSQDAAVSRGNTIYF	TGCGCCAGCAGCCAAGATGCAGCCGTGAGTCGAGGAAACACCATATATTTT
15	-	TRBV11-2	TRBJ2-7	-	CASRTTKQVSYEQYF	TGTGCCAGCCGAACGACTAAACAGGTGTCCTACGAGCAGTACTTC
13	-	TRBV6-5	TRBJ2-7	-	CASRSVGAGEQYF	TGTGCCAGCAGATCTGTGGGGGCCGGGGAGCAGTACTTC
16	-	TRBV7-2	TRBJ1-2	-	CASSFQMRTLNYGYTF	TGTGCCAGCAGCTTCCAGATGAGGACCCTTAACTATGGCTACACCTTC
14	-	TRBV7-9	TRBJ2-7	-	CASSLSLTPGEQYF	TGTGCCAGCAGCTTAAGTTTGACCCCGGGGGAGCAGTACTTC
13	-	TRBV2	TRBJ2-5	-	CASSEVRGETQYF	TGTGCCAGCAGTGAAGTCAGGGGTGAGACCCAGTACTTC
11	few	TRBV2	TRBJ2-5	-	CASSEKETQYF	TGTGCCAGCAGTGAAAAAGAGACCCAGTACTTC
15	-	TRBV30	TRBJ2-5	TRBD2	CAWSYPREGWETQYF	TGTGCCTGGAGTTACCCGAGGGAGGGTTGGGAGACCCAGTACTTC
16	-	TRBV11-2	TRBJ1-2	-	CASSLDRTALSYGYTF	TGTGCCAGCAGCTTAGACCGGACAGCCCTTAGCTATGGCTACACCTTC
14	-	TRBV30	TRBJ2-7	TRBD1	CAWGAGTGIYEQYF	TGTGCCTGGGGGGCCGGGACAGGTATCTACGAGCAGTACTTC
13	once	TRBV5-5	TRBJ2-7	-	CASSLAVPYEQYF	TGTGCCAGCAGCTTGGCAGTACCCTACGAGCAGTACTTC
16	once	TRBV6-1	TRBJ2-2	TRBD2	CASSDGDYYNTGELFF	TGTGCCAGCAGTGACGGGGACTACTATAACACCGGGGAGCTGTTTTTT
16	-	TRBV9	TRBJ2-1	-	CASSPPGGLSYNEQFF	TGTGCCAGTAGTCCGCCCGGGGGCCTTTCCTACAATGAGCAGTTCTTC
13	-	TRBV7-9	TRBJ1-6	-	CASSLAASQPLHF	TGTGCCAGCAGCTTAGCGGCTAGCCAACCCCTCCACTTT
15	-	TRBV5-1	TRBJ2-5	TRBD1	CASSLWTGLGETQYF	TGCGCCAGCAGCCTCTGGACAGGGCTGGGAGAGACCCAGTACTTC
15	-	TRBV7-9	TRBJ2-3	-	CASSRQGPSTDTQYF	TGTGCCAGCAGCCGTCAGGGGCCTAGCACAGATACGCAGTATTTT
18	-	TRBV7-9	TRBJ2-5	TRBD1	CASSLARYVDRDGETQYF	TGTGCCAGCAGCTTAGCGCGCTACGTTGACAGGGATGGAGAGACCCAGTACTTC
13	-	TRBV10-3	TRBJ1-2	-	CAIRPTADYGYTF	TGTGCCATACGGCCGACAGCCGACTATGGCTACACCTTC
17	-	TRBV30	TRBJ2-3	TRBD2	CAWSPLAGGRNTDTQYF	TGTGCCTGGAGTCCCCTAGCGGGGGGGCGGAACACAGATACGCAGTATTTT
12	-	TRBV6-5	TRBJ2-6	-	CASHSGANVLTF	TGTGCCAGCCACTCTGGGGCCAACGTCCTGACTTTC
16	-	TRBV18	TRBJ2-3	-	CASSPRGARGGDTQYF	TGTGCCAGCTCACCGAGGGGGGCCCGGGGCGGAGATACGCAGTATTTT
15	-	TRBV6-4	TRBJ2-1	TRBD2	CASSESSGVQGKQFF	TGTGCCAGCAGTGAATCTAGCGGGGTACAAGGCAAGCAGTTCTTC
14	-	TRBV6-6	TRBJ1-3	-	CASDPGGSGNTIYF	TGTGCCAGCGATCCCGGCGGGTCGGGAAACACCATATATTTT
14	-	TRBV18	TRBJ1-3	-	CASSTGSSGNTIYF	TGTGCCAGCAGTACAGGAAGCTCTGGAAACACCATATATTTT
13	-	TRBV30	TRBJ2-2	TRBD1	CAWTGQAAGELFF	TGTGCCTGGACGGGACAGGCCGCCGGGGAGCTGTTTTTT
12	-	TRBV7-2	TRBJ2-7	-	CASSSNNYEQYF	TGTGCCAGCAGCTCCAACAATTACGAGCAGTACTTC
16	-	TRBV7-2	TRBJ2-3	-	CASSLKSGGRTDTQYF	TGTGCCAGCAGCTTGAAGTCGGGGGGCCGCACAGATACGCAGTATTTT
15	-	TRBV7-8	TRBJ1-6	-	CASSITRNYNSPLHF	TGTGCCAGCAGCATAACACGGAACTATAATTCACCCCTCCACTTT
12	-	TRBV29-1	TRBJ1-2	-	CSVEAAGETYTF	TGCAGCGTTGAAGCGGCGGGGGAGACCTACACCTTC
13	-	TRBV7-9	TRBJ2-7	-	CASSFRQSGEQYF	TGTGCCAGCAGCTTCCGACAGTCTGGGGAGCAGTACTTC
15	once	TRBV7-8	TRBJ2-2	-	CASSLSAGRAGELFF	TGTGCCAGCAGCTTATCGGCGGGAAGGGCCGGGGAGCTGTTTTTT